These T cell receptor beta chains were read from a single sample in a study of T cell repertoires in cytomegalovirus infection. TCRdb independently ran MiXCR on the reads; one entry per CDR3 protein. The sample records hundreds of thousands of distinct CDR3 sequences, 25% to 40% being singletons. The sequenced material came from PBMCs. The receptors were gathered from a human donor in good health (CMV status not recorded). Some clones in this sample may be carry-over from other donors' samples. CDR3s leave out the opening cysteine and the closing phenylalanine or tryptophan. Not all rows give a size; the values are once, few, many and, for expanded clones, a class.

j_call: TRBJ2-7
v_call: TRBV4-3
clone_size: -
cdr3_aa: ASSQERSPLEY

j_call: TRBJ2-1
v_call: TRBV25-1
clone_size: many
cdr3_aa: ASSGSQLNNEQF

j_call: TRBJ1-6
v_call: TRBV20-1
clone_size: -
cdr3_aa: SARDLGNAGDSPLH

j_call: TRBJ1-2
v_call: TRBV7-8
clone_size: -
cdr3_aa: AIISFTGTAYGYT

j_call: TRBJ1-6
v_call: TRBV20-1
clone_size: -
cdr3_aa: SAAVGDSLPPYNSPLH

j_call: TRBJ2-1
v_call: TRBV20-1
clone_size: -
cdr3_aa: SAELTGLGEQF

j_call: TRBJ2-7
v_call: TRBV11-2
clone_size: -
cdr3_aa: ASSFSGGISYEQY

j_call: TRBJ2-5
v_call: TRBV2
clone_size: once
cdr3_aa: ASSPGTLMETQY

j_call: TRBJ2-5
v_call: TRBV12-3/TRBV12-4
clone_size: -
cdr3_aa: ASSSSGGFEETQY

j_call: TRBJ2-1
v_call: TRBV7-9
clone_size: few
cdr3_aa: ASSLRDSHNEQF

j_call: TRBJ1-3
v_call: TRBV10-3
clone_size: few
cdr3_aa: AIGGRSAGNTIY

j_call: TRBJ1-1
v_call: TRBV5-4
clone_size: -
cdr3_aa: ASSLSAGTAF

j_call: TRBJ1-2
v_call: TRBV5-6
clone_size: few
cdr3_aa: ASSLEGEFSLGHGYT

j_call: TRBJ2-5
v_call: TRBV11-2
clone_size: -
cdr3_aa: DSSSSGGAGETQY

j_call: TRBJ2-3
v_call: TRBV28
clone_size: -
cdr3_aa: ASSLVPRGGRGDTQY

j_call: TRBJ2-1
v_call: TRBV5-3
clone_size: -
cdr3_aa: ASSFSIEQF

j_call: TRBJ2-7
v_call: TRBV14
clone_size: -
cdr3_aa: ASSQAGMSYEQY

j_call: TRBJ2-2
v_call: TRBV25-1
clone_size: -
cdr3_aa: ASEPKWIGELF

j_call: TRBJ2-7
v_call: TRBV7-8
clone_size: -
cdr3_aa: ASSVGQADLYEQY

j_call: TRBJ2-5
v_call: TRBV7-2
clone_size: many
cdr3_aa: ASSFWRGGRETQY

j_call: TRBJ2-2
v_call: TRBV7-8
clone_size: many
cdr3_aa: ASSRGQGGSTGELF

j_call: TRBJ1-1
v_call: TRBV5-3
clone_size: -
cdr3_aa: ASRTRGQENTEAF

j_call: TRBJ2-7
v_call: TRBV5-4
clone_size: few
cdr3_aa: ASSHRAGQGFHEQY

j_call: TRBJ1-1
v_call: TRBV7-2
clone_size: many
cdr3_aa: ASSLGTGTGF

j_call: TRBJ1-1
v_call: TRBV7-9
clone_size: -
cdr3_aa: ASSLVWETEAF

j_call: TRBJ2-2
v_call: TRBV11-2
clone_size: few
cdr3_aa: ASSLRGPHTGELF

j_call: TRBJ1-1
v_call: TRBV5-8
clone_size: -
cdr3_aa: ASSVFRGGFTEAF

j_call: TRBJ2-5
v_call: TRBV10-3
clone_size: many
cdr3_aa: AISESQGLEETQY

j_call: TRBJ2-2
v_call: TRBV7-9
clone_size: many
cdr3_aa: ASSSGTGQNTGELF

j_call: TRBJ2-1
v_call: TRBV7-8
clone_size: many
cdr3_aa: ASSLPPSGGARDEQF